This TCR beta chain was profiled in a study of T cell repertoires in cytomegalovirus infection. As for the study in general: Recently identified HLA-C-restricted CMV epitopes and well-studied HLA-B-restricted CMV epitopes were used by the study. CMV infection and matching HLA type were both indicated by public TCR beta signatures.

TCRdb itself ran the reads through MiXCR, one entry per CDR3 protein. The table lists under 50,000 distinct CDR3 sequences, about a fifth of them singletons. This clonotype was observed a few times. Its antigen is undetermined. The ends lost 4 bases at V and 3 bases at J; junction bases unmatched: 9. Germline lookup yields CDR1 LNHDA and CDR2 SQIVND (reference sequence). The length of the CDR3 is 16 residues. Findings and limits, study-wide: Ex vivo responses were dominated by HLA-C-restricted CMV-specific TCR beta clonotypes. Identification of carriers of CMV plus the relevant HLA was performed using cumulative public TCR beta family frequency.

V gene TRBV19 combines with J gene TRBJ2-7, with 10 bases identical to TRBD2. Sequencing was performed on CD8+ T cells from cultured PBMCs, taken from culture after CMV antigen stimulation. This TCR was sampled from a human donor in good health (CMV status not recorded). Some clones in this sample may be carry-over from other donors' samples. The CDR3 DNA follows: TGTGCCAGTAGTACCCTCGGACTAGCGGAACACTACGAGCAGTACTTC. Its translation is CASSTLGLAEHYEQYF. Supplemented by reference TRBV19 and TRBJ2-7, the full variable domain reads DGGITQSPKYLFRKEGQNVTLSCEQNLNHDAMYWYRQDPGQGLRLIYYSQIVNDFQKGDIAEGYSVSREKKESFPLTVTSAQKNPTAFYLCASSTLGLAEHYEQYFGPGTRLTVT.